Presented here are 23 T cell receptor beta chains from one specimen sequenced in a study of T-cell reconstitution after alpha-beta-depleted transplantation in children. The TCRbeta library incorporated unique molecular identifiers. TCRdb recomputed calls from the PCR reads with MiXCR, one row per CDR3 protein. This table holds 500,000 to 650,000 distinct CDR3 sequences, 10% to 15% found once. The source was PBMCs, mostly from graft donor cells, collected 360 days after TCRalphabeta/CD19-depleted stem cell transplant. These TCRs come from a male patient between 10 and 17 years old who had a stem cell transplant for acute myeloid leukemia, so the T cells may come from the graft donor.

This clonotype was detected ten times or more. The chain carries TRBV7-6 and TRBJ2-3; TRBD1 is a possible D gene (5 bases). Deletions cut 2 bases from V and 1 base from J, with 13 bases between. Germline V gene sequence: CDR1 SGHVS, CDR2 FNYEAQ. This CDR3 has 16 amino acids. The CDR3, as DNA: TGTGCCAGCAGCTTAACGGCAGGGTACGGCACAGATACGCAGTATTTT. This gives the protein CASSLTAGYGTDTQYF.

This clonotype was counted between two and nine times. The chain employs TRBV14 and TRBJ2-7; TRBD2 aligns across 9 bases. Unmatched junction bases numbered 4, after V lost 4 bases and J lost 0 bases. The germline CDR1 and CDR2 sequences are SGHDN and FVKESK. This CDR3 region has 15 residues. The CDR3 loop reads CASSLAGAPSYEQYF. CDR3 in DNA: TGTGCCAGCAGCCTAGCGGGGGCCCCCTCCTACGAGCAGTACTTC.

This clonotype has only a few counts. This rearrangement joins TRBV4-2 to TRBJ2-2; D is unclear. V lost 2 bases and J 4 bases, leaving 17 bases between the germline ends. The CDR3 sequence is 17 residues long. Germline V CDR1 and CDR2: LGHNA, YNFKEQ. CDR3 in DNA: TGTGCCAGCAGCCAACTCGAAGTGGGCGAGAGCACCGGGGAGCTGTTTTTT. Translated: CASSQLEVGESTGELFF.

CDR3 DNA: TGTGCCACCAGCGAACCGGGACTAGCGGGGGACGAGCAGTACTTC. It encodes CATSEPGLAGDEQYF. V is TRBV15 and J is TRBJ2-7, with 14 bases identical to TRBD2. Germline V gene lookup returns CDR1 LNHNV and CDR2 YYDKDF (reference sequence). After removal of 5 bases from V and 5 bases from J, the junction contained 5 bases not matched to a gene. CDR3 size: 15 residues.

The chain couples TRBV3-1 to TRBJ2-5, with a tentative D call TRBD2 (6 bases). The length of the CDR3 is 14 residues. The V end was cut by 4 bases, the J end by 3 bases, with 12 bases between. Looked up from germline, CDR1 is LGHDT and CDR2 is YNNKEL (reference sequence). DNA of the CDR3: TGTGCCAGCAGCCTACGACGGGGGAAAGAGACCCAGTACTTC. This sequence encodes CASSLRRGKETQYF.

V is TRBV6-2 or TRBV6-3 and J is TRBJ2-1; 12 bases are shared with TRBD1. V was pared by 0 bases and J by 7 bases, with 16 bases of the junction left unmatched. Germline V CDR1 and CDR2: MNHEY, SVGEGT. The CDR3 loop spans 20 amino acids. This CDR3 is CASSYSRDRGRAKGVNEQFF. Written as DNA, the CDR3 is TGTGCCAGCAGTTACTCGAGGGACAGGGGGCGAGCCAAAGGGGTGAATGAGCAGTTCTTC.

This clonotype was seen a few times. The chain couples TRBV9 to TRBJ2-7, with D unresolved. The CDR3 runs to 13 residues. The germline CDR1 and CDR2 sequences are SGDLS and YYNGEE. The V end lost 4 bases, the J end lost 3 bases, and 11 bases lay between the germline ends. The CDR3, as DNA: TGTGCCAGCAGCTTCACTCCGGGCTACGAGCAGTACTTC. Translating it yields CASSFTPGYEQYF.

This clonotype was observed a handful of times. Written as DNA, the CDR3 is TGTGCCAGCAGTTTGGGACTCGCTTACACAGATACGCAGTATTTT. Its translation: CASSLGLAYTDTQYF. This sequence joins TRBV6-5 and TRBJ2-3, with a weak D call TRBD2 (6 bases). Trimming stripped 4 bases from V and 2 bases from J, with 13 bases between. CDR1 and CDR2 from the germline V gene are MNHEY and SVGAGI. The CDR3 extends over 15 amino acids.

This clonotype was seen ten or more times. The chain couples TRBV4-3 to TRBJ2-7, with D hard to call. Germline CDR1 is LGHNA and CDR2 is YSLEER. CDR3 length equals 13 residues. The V end was cut by 1 base, the J end by 6 bases, with 10 bases between. This chain's CDR3 is CASSQALGSEQYF. Written as DNA, the CDR3 is TGCGCCAGCAGCCAAGCGCTGGGAAGCGAGCAGTACTTC.

This clonotype has more than one count but fewer than ten. CDR3 residues: CASSLRSSGGYNEQFF. The CDR3 nucleotides read TGTGCCAGCAGCTTACGTTCTAGCGGGGGCTACAATGAGCAGTTCTTC. The rearrangement joins TRBV9 to TRBJ2-1; the match to TRBD2 covers 10 bases. After removal of 4 bases from V and 3 bases from J, the junction contained 7 bases not matched to a gene. Germline loops: CDR1 SGDLS, CDR2 YYNGEE. The CDR3 extends over 16 amino acids.

The table lists this clonotype with a few counts. This chain connects TRBV2 to TRBJ1-3; the match to TRBD1 covers 9 bases. J gave up 2 bases and V 6 bases, and 5 bases lay outside the gene matches. Germline loops: CDR1 SNHLY, CDR2 FYNNEI. There are 15 residues in the CDR3. For the CDR3, the DNA is TGTGCCAGCAGCCAATGGACAGGGGCTGGAAACACCATATATTTT. This sequence encodes CASSQWTGAGNTIYF.

The chain combines TRBV7-3 with TRBJ2-1; D not certain. Germline V gene lookup returns CDR1 SGHTA and CDR2 FQGTGA. The V end lost 3 bases, the J end lost 2 bases, and 11 bases lay between the germline ends. This CDR3 is built from 15 residues. The CDR3 DNA reads TGTGCCAGCAGCTTGTCGCGAGGACCCTACAATGAGCAGTTCTTC. This gives the protein CASSLSRGPYNEQFF.

This clonotype was picked up many times. This chain connects TRBV20-1 to TRBJ1-4; 7 bases fit TRBD1. The junction had 8 bases not matched to a gene; V was cut back by 6 bases and J by 7 bases. Germline lookup yields CDR1 DFQATT and CDR2 SNEGSKA (reference sequence). This CDR3 comprises 13 residues. CDR3 in amino acids: CSASQGPAEKLFF. The DNA of the CDR3 is TGCAGTGCCTCACAGGGGCCTGCTGAAAAACTGTTTTTT.

The V and J genes are TRBV20-1 and TRBJ2-1, with 13 nucleotides matching TRBD2. CDR3 size: 18 residues. Germline CDR1 reads DFQATT; CDR2 reads SNEGSKA (reference sequence). V lost 5 bases to trimming and J lost 2 bases; unmatched junction nucleotides: 12. The CDR3 DNA is TGCAGTGCTGGGACGGGACTAGCGGGACTCGGGACCTACAATGAGCAGTTCTTC. Protein product: CSAGTGLAGLGTYNEQFF.

V and J are TRBV5-1 and TRBJ1-1; possible D gene TRBD1, 6 bases. Trimming pared 5 bases from V and 1 base from J, leaving 15 bases between. The CDR3 sequence is 15 residues long. The germline gives CDR1 SGHRS, CDR2 YFSETQ. The CDR3 DNA reads TGCGCCAGCAGGGAGAAACAGGGATCGAACACTGAAGCTTTCTTT. Translating gives CASREKQGSNTEAFF.

The table lists this clonotype with a few counts. The J gene is TRBJ2-5, the V gene TRBV7-2; weak D call: TRBD2 (5 bases). This CDR3 has 13 residues. The germline V and J ends were trimmed by 8 bases and 5 bases, with 15 bases remaining between them. In germline, CDR1 is SGHTA, CDR2 FQGNSA. The CDR3 nucleotides read TGTGCCAGCCAACGGGGTTCGGGGGAGACCCAGTACTTC. Its protein is CASQRGSGETQYF.

The table lists this clonotype with a few counts. In DNA form, the CDR3 reads TGTGCCAGCAGCCGACTAGCGGAACCCAGATACGAGCAGTACTTC. Translating gives CASSRLAEPRYEQYF. The chain is built from TRBV7-2 and TRBJ2-7, with 9 positions matching TRBD2. The CDR3 runs 15 residues. From germline, CDR1 is SGHTA and CDR2 FQGNSA. Unmatched junction bases numbered 9, after V lost 5 bases and J lost 4 bases.

This clonotype has ten or more counts. The J gene is TRBJ2-7, the V gene TRBV30, with TRBD1 matching 7 bases. With V trimmed by 3 bases and J by 6 bases, 2 bases remained unmatched. The CDR3 covers 11 residues. Germline V gene data show CDR1 as GTSNPN and CDR2 as SVGIG (reference sequence). The DNA of the CDR3 is TGTGCCTGGAGATACAGGGGCGAGCAGTACTTC. Its translation: CAWRYRGEQYF.

Written as DNA, the CDR3 is TGTGCCAGCATTGGAAACACTGAAGCTTTCTTT. This sequence encodes CASIGNTEAFF. The chain couples TRBV6-2 or TRBV6-3 to TRBJ1-1; D gene uncertain. Trimming shortened V by 7 bases and J by 2 bases, and 5 bases separated the two germline ends. This CDR3 comprises 11 residues. Per germline, CDR1 MNHEY and CDR2 SVGEGT.

The chain has TRBV14 and TRBJ2-1; 7 nucleotides match TRBD1. The V gene end was trimmed by 1 base and the J gene end by 4 bases; junction bases not matched to a gene: 4. The CDR3 consists of 15 residues. Germline V lookup: CDR1 SGHDN, CDR2 FVKESK. CDR3 nucleotides: TGTGCCAGCAGCCAAGTTGAGGGGGCGTACAATGAGCAGTTCTTC. It encodes CASSQVEGAYNEQFF.

This clonotype was recorded a few times. The chain joins TRBV7-3 to TRBJ2-1; 8 nucleotides line up with TRBD1. This CDR3 spans 15 amino acids. Germline V gene sequence: CDR1 SGHTA, CDR2 FQGTGA. The trim removed 4 bases at V and 0 bases at J, leaving 2 bases unmatched. The CDR3 here is CASSSTGASYNEQFF. The CDR3 DNA reads TGTGCCAGCAGCTCGACAGGGGCCTCCTACAATGAGCAGTTCTTC. The full variable domain, with the rest looked up from reference TRBV7-3 and TRBJ2-1, is GAGVSQTPSNKVTEKGKYVELRCDPISGHTALYWYRQSLGQGPEFLIYFQGTGAADDSGLPNDRFFAVRPEGSVSTLKIQRTERGDSAVYLCASSSTGASYNEQFFGPGTRLTVL.

The genes are TRBV20-1 and TRBJ2-2; TRBD2 matches at 8 bases. In germline, CDR1 is DFQATT, CDR2 SNEGSKA (reference sequence). CDR3 size: 14 residues. V gave up 4 bases and J gave up 1 base; unmatched junction bases: 2. CDR3 bases: TGCAGTGCTACCGGGACTAGGAACACCGGGGAGCTGTTTTTT. It translates to CSATGTRNTGELFF.

V is TRBV30 and J is TRBJ1-2; no reliable D call. This CDR3 spans 12 amino acids. Germline CDR1 and CDR2: GTSNPN and SVGIG (reference sequence). Trimming left V 0 bases short and J 4 bases short, with 6 bases between. The CDR3 is CAWSVAGYGYTF. The DNA of the CDR3 is TGTGCCTGGAGTGTGGCAGGCTATGGCTACACCTTC.